This T cell receptor beta chain was recorded in a study of response to subunit inactivated influenza vaccine. Study-wide findings and caveats: It was the authors' suggestion that each seasonal influenza vaccination recruits few new T cells.

In regard to this clonotype: Its matching antigen is unknown.

The ends lost 5 bases at V and 8 bases at J; junction bases unmatched: 15. The CDR3 runs 16 residues. Germline V lookup: CDR1 SGHNT, CDR2 YENEEA. TCRdb re-analysed the RT-PCR reads in MiXCR, keeping a single row per CDR3 protein. The sample lists around 470,000 distinct CDR3 sequences, 6.5% to 8% seen once, with roughly 13% in the top ten. The chain is built from TRBV11-3 and TRBJ2-1; TRBD1 matches 7 bases. This TCR came from a man aged 50-75 years who received an inactivated influenza vaccine. Sequenced here: PBMCs from blood, sampled less than 30 months after vaccination. The CDR3 nucleotides read TGTGCCAGCAGCCGACCCGGGACAGAATTAACCGATGAGCAGTTCTTC. Its translation is CASSRPGTELTDEQFF.